The rows below give T cell receptor beta chains drawn from one sample of a study of T cells in Graves' hyperthyroidism and ophthalmopathy. TCRdb ran MiXCR on the multiplex PCR reads and lists one entry per CDR3 protein. The sample consists of around 620,000 distinct CDR3 sequences, 12% to 15% of them appearing once. The specimen sequenced was blood. The receptor source for this set is a young woman with Graves' ophthalmopathy. The conserved cysteine and the conserved F or W are not part of the CDR3 here. A D gene is named only where the DNA matches it firmly.

d_call	v_call	j_call	cdr3_aa
TRBD2	TRBV28	TRBJ2-7	ASRLADGLGEQY
TRBD1	TRBV29-1	TRBJ2-5	SVLTGDETQY
-	TRBV4-2	TRBJ1-2	ASSPTLGVSGTNYGYT
TRBD2	TRBV12-5	TRBJ2-1	ASGLVVAGGPVEQF
-	TRBV4-3	TRBJ1-2	ASSRLPSTEGYT
TRBD1	TRBV15	TRBJ1-3	ATSRDWGQTFTPGNTIY
-	TRBV4-1	TRBJ2-7	ASSQTQATNSYEQY
TRBD1	TRBV20-1	TRBJ1-5	SARDDRVQPQH
TRBD2	TRBV28	TRBJ2-3	ASVRLAGEATDTQY
-	TRBV24-1	TRBJ2-2	ATSAPGTRNTGELF
-	TRBV7-9	TRBJ2-7	ASSLAGRSAYEQY
TRBD2	TRBV5-8	TRBJ2-7	ASSSPPLAVRTEQY
-	TRBV11-2	TRBJ2-4	ASSSQGTVNIQY
-	TRBV28	TRBJ1-5	ASSPGTGDGPQH
TRBD2	TRBV9	TRBJ2-3	ASSAGLAGGEDTQY
TRBD2	TRBV3-1	TRBJ2-1	ASSPSGHNEQF
-	TRBV3-1	TRBJ2-1	ASSHMTPGLHEQF
-	TRBV12-3/TRBV12-4	TRBJ1-2	ASSPPSGTWDGYT
TRBD2	TRBV4-2	TRBJ2-1	ASSQEAGGYNEQF
-	TRBV7-9	TRBJ2-7	ASSDWDRSYEQY
-	TRBV10-3	TRBJ2-5	AILSSSGVRKETQY
-	TRBV28	TRBJ1-1	ASRPGGSVTEAF
TRBD1	TRBV5-1	TRBJ2-7	ASSLGGGADEQY
TRBD1	TRBV28	TRBJ2-7	ASSPLGTGAGEQY
-	TRBV19	TRBJ1-2	ASSIGPYGYT
-	TRBV5-5	TRBJ1-2	ASSFPVSYYGYT
-	TRBV20-1	TRBJ1-1	SATDEISMDTEAF
TRBD2	TRBV7-9	TRBJ2-5	ASSPRTSAGDETQY
-	TRBV2	TRBJ2-4	ASSSFRLR
-	TRBV19	TRBJ1-4	ASKKEKLF
-	TRBV3-1	TRBJ2-3	ASSLHPTGGATDAQY
TRBD2	TRBV20-1	TRBJ2-7	SASSGTRAFHEQY
-	TRBV27	TRBJ1-1	ASSLGYGFGSEAF
TRBD2	TRBV19	TRBJ2-1	ASSPRLAGESEQF
-	TRBV19	TRBJ2-1	ASSLILGYPTDEQF
-	TRBV4-1	TRBJ2-2	ASSQDVLAWITGELF
TRBD1	TRBV11-3	TRBJ2-2	ASSPGQGMSNTGELF
TRBD2	TRBV7-9	TRBJ2-3	ASSLLAGGPSGQY
-	TRBV19	TRBJ1-5	ASSIKRQPQH
-	TRBV4-3	TRBJ2-5	ASSQEGLETQY
TRBD1	TRBV7-9	TRBJ2-7	ASSIPGTGKPYEQY
TRBD1	TRBV19	TRBJ2-3	ASSAIDRDPDTQY
-	TRBV30	TRBJ1-1	AWIVKAENTEAF
TRBD2	TRBV24-1	TRBJ2-3	ATGEPTSGDSTDTQY
TRBD1	TRBV5-1	TRBJ1-1	ASSQTGVRNTEAF
TRBD2	TRBV7-8	TRBJ2-1	ASSLVETSGHNEQF
-	TRBV11-2	TRBJ2-1	ASSLGVGSYNEQF
TRBD1	TRBV7-2	TRBJ2-3	ASSLAFRGLTDTQY
-	TRBV4-2	TRBJ2-1	ASSGGRGEQF
TRBD1	TRBV6-2/TRBV6-3	TRBJ1-5	ASSYQYLGTGPNQPQH